These 21 T cell receptor beta chains were sequenced from one sample in a study of T cell changes during pregnancy in multiple sclerosis. The protocol was immunoSEQ multiplex PCR, while the TCRdb copy is restricted to in-frame clones and leaves out a portion. The table records roughly 40,000 clones, around nine tenths of them present only once. Here the sequenced sample was peripheral blood, taken before pregnancy. Receptors originate from a female donor with multiple sclerosis, enrolled in a pregnancy study.

This chain joins TRBV6-1 and TRBJ2-1, with 9 nucleotides matching TRBD1. The J segment lost 6 bases and the V segment lost 2 bases, leaving 14 bases of the junction unmatched. Germline lookup yields CDR1 MNHNS and CDR2 SASEGT. This CDR3 spans 18 amino acids. The CDR3 loop is CASSETGTGIIMGNEQFF. CDR3 bases: TGTGCCAGCAGTGAAACGGGGACAGGGATTATAATGGGCAATGAGCAGTTCTTC.

The V gene is TRBV6-6, the J gene TRBJ2-7; no firm D call. The V end lost 7 bases, the J end lost 6 bases, and 10 bases lay between the germline ends. This CDR3 comprises 11 residues. Germline V gives CDR1 MNHNY, CDR2 SVGAGI (reference sequence). This chain's CDR3 is CASTQVGEQYF. The CDR3 bases are TGTGCCAGCACTCAGGTGGGCGAGCAGTACTTC.

Concerning this clone: Other nucleotide sequences from this sample produce the same CDR3. V usage is TRBV28 and J usage is TRBJ2-7; D is uncertain. The CDR3 length is 12 residues. V was clipped by 6 bases and J by 4 bases, with 10 bases between them. Germline loops: CDR1 MDHEN, CDR2 SYDVKM. The chain's CDR3 is CASSLAGYEQYF. The CDR3, as DNA: TGTGCCAGCAGCCTTGCCGGTTACGAGCAGTACTTC.

This chain connects TRBV7-2 to TRBJ2-7; 9 nucleotides align to TRBD2. Trimming cost V 1 base and J 7 bases; bases outside gene matches: 8. Germline V gene sequence: CDR1 SGHTA, CDR2 FQGNSA. This CDR3 region has 15 residues. For the CDR3, the DNA is TGTGCCAGCAGCTTAGGGGGCGGGAGGGTGCGGGAGCAGTACTTC. Its protein is CASSLGGGRVREQYF.

This chain uses TRBV6-4 with TRBJ1-5; D not resolved. Trimming stripped 2 bases from V and 4 bases from J, with 6 bases between. The germline V gene has CDR1 MRHNA and CDR2 SNTAGT. This CDR3 spans 13 amino acids. The CDR3 bases are TGTGCCAGCAGTGACGAGGAGAATCAGCCCCAGCATTTT. Residues: CASSDEENQPQHF.

The V gene is TRBV7-2, the J gene TRBJ2-3, with 14 nucleotides matching TRBD2. Germline V gives CDR1 SGHTA, CDR2 FQGNSA. The ends lost 3 bases at V and 0 bases at J; junction bases unmatched: 5. The CDR3 contains 18 residues. The CDR3 region is CASSLGLAGAPSTDTQYF. In DNA, the CDR3 is TGTGCCAGCAGCTTGGGACTAGCGGGGGCCCCGAGCACAGATACGCAGTATTTT.

The rearrangement links TRBV7-2 to TRBJ2-3, with 7 bases that match TRBD1. The CDR3 sequence is 16 residues long. Trimming took 5 bases from V and 5 from J; bases not matched to a gene: 13. Germline V lookup: CDR1 SGHTA, CDR2 FQGNSA. The CDR3: CASSRDVGTALDTQYF. In DNA, the CDR3 is TGTGCCAGCAGCCGAGATGTGGGGACAGCCTTAGATACGCAGTATTTT.

The chain links TRBV28 to TRBJ2-7; D is possibly TRBD2 (7 bases). Germline V gives CDR1 MDHEN, CDR2 SYDVKM. This CDR3 comprises 16 residues. The V and J ends lost 7 bases and 2 bases respectively, with 21 bases between them. The CDR3 DNA sequence: TGTGCCAGCATCCCCCGGGGGGCGACAGTTACCTACGAGCAGTACTTC. Translated: CASIPRGATVTYEQYF.

V is TRBV7-2 and J is TRBJ2-7; TRBD2 aligns across 8 bases. V gave up 4 bases and J gave up 5 bases; unmatched junction bases: 7. The CDR3 sequence is 14 residues long. CDR1 SGHTA and CDR2 FQGNSA come from the germline V gene. The CDR3 region has the DNA TGTGCCAGCAGCTCCGGGACTAGGTCCCACGAGCAGTACTTC. Residues: CASSSGTRSHEQYF.

The V gene is TRBV5-1, the J gene TRBJ2-6; tentative D call: TRBD2 (5 bases). Germline V CDR1 and CDR2: SGHRS, YFSETQ. The CDR3 is made up of 15 amino acids. Between the trimmed V and J ends, which lost 3 bases and 1 base, there was a span of 8 bases. Here the CDR3 reads CASSSTSSGANVLTF. CDR3 nucleotides: TGCGCCAGCAGCTCAACTAGTTCTGGGGCCAACGTCCTGACTTTC. The full variable domain, its missing parts supplied by reference TRBV5-1 and TRBJ2-6, is KAGVTQTPRYLIKTRGQQVTLSCSPISGHRSVSWYQQTPGQGLQFLFEYFSETQRNKGNFPGRFSGRQFSNSRSEMNVSTLELGDSALYLCASSSTSSGANVLTFGAGSRLTVL.

The rearrangement joins TRBV6-4 to TRBJ1-1; D gene uncertain. CDR1 and CDR2 (germline): MRHNA, SNTAGT. The CDR3 is made up of 14 amino acids. V lost 4 bases to trimming and J lost 5 bases, with 14 bases between them. In nucleotides, the CDR3 is TGTGCCAGCAGTGCGGAGGGTTCGACGACTGAAGCTTTCTTT. This codes for CASSAEGSTTEAFF.

This CDR3 reads CASSLRTSGSRGQETQYF. The CDR3 region has the DNA TGTGCCAGCAGCTTGAGGACTAGCGGGAGCCGGGGCCAAGAGACCCAGTACTTC. This chain links TRBV5-6 with TRBJ2-5, with 13 bases matching TRBD2. V shed 1 base and J 1 base; nucleotides not matched to a gene: 7. Germline loops: CDR1 SGHDT, CDR2 YYEEEE. CDR3 length equals 18 residues.

The V gene is TRBV7-9, the J gene TRBJ2-1, with 9 positions matching TRBD2. CDR3 length: 15 residues. Germline V gene sequence: CDR1 SEHNR, CDR2 FQNEAQ (reference sequence). V lost 3 bases to trimming and J lost 6 bases; unmatched junction nucleotides: 6. CDR3 loop: CASSLVRREGNEQFF. CDR3 in DNA: TGTGCCAGCAGCTTGGTACGGCGGGAGGGCAATGAGCAGTTCTTC.

The CDR3 coding sequence is TGTGCCAGCAGTGAACGCGAGAGGGAGACCCAGTACTTC. This sequence encodes CASSERERETQYF. The chain employs TRBV6-1 and TRBJ2-5, with unresolved D. The CDR3 spans 13 residues. Trimming removed 2 bases at V and 5 bases at J, with 9 bases between. Germline V gene sequence: CDR1 MNHNS, CDR2 SASEGT.

This chain connects TRBV5-5 to TRBJ2-7; 11 bases fit TRBD1. The CDR3 extends over 14 amino acids. Germline loops: CDR1 SGHKS, CDR2 YYEKEE (reference sequence). V lost 1 base and J lost 7; bases outside the gene matches: 4. CDR3 in DNA: TGTGCCAGCAGCTTGCGGACAGGGGGCCTTGAGCAGTACTTC. Residues: CASSLRTGGLEQYF.

The chain recombines TRBV4-1 with TRBJ2-7; 7 nucleotides match TRBD2. The CDR3 is made up of 15 amino acids. The germline CDR1 and CDR2 sequences are MGHRA and YSYEKL. After removal of 3 bases from V and 2 bases from J, the junction contained 7 bases not matched to a gene. The CDR3 bases are TGCGCCAGCAGCCATATGGCTAGCGGAGCCTACGAGCAGTACTTC. This codes for CASSHMASGAYEQYF.

The V call is TRBV6-6, the J call TRBJ1-5; 7 bases are shared with TRBD1. Germline values: CDR1 MNHNY, CDR2 SVGAGI (reference sequence). The CDR3 contains 15 residues. With 5 bases clipped from V and 3 bases from J, the junction kept 7 bases outside the gene matches. CDR3 sequence (DNA): TGTGCCAGCAGTAGGACAGGTCAAGACAATCAGCCCCAGCATTTT. Its translation is CASSRTGQDNQPQHF.

The chain recombines TRBV28 with TRBJ1-2; 7 nucleotides match TRBD1. Trimming took 7 bases from V and 4 from J; bases not matched to a gene: 6. Looked up from germline, CDR1 is MDHEN and CDR2 is SYDVKM. This CDR3 region has 13 residues. CDR3 nucleotides: TGTGCCAGCATCGGACAGGCCTTCTATGGCTACACCTTC. It translates to CASIGQAFYGYTF.

The V and J genes are TRBV6-6 and TRBJ1-2; D is possibly TRBD1 (6 bases). Germline CDR1 reads MNHNY; CDR2 reads SVGAGI (reference sequence). There are 11 residues in the CDR3. The germline V and J ends were trimmed by 10 bases and 4 bases, with 10 bases remaining between them. In nucleotides, the CDR3 is TGTGCCACCCTGGACAGCTATGGCTACACCTTC. It codes for CATLDSYGYTF.

V is TRBV6-6 and J is TRBJ2-7; 8 nucleotides match TRBD1. The CDR3 length is 16 residues. V was clipped by 4 bases and J by 5 bases; unmatched bases: 13. Germline CDR1 MNHNY, CDR2 SVGAGI (reference sequence). Here the CDR3 reads CASSSLGQVSLNEQYF. The CDR3 region has the DNA TGTGCCAGCAGTTCACTGGGACAGGTGTCGCTTAACGAGCAGTACTTC.

The gene calls are TRBV30 and TRBJ1-1; D may be TRBD1 (5 bases). Germline V gene lookup returns CDR1 GTSNPN and CDR2 SVGIG (reference sequence). The CDR3 runs to 13 residues. CDR3 sequence: CVKDGGGGTEAFF. CDR3 DNA: TGTGTCAAGGACGGGGGTGGAGGCACTGAAGCTTTCTTT.